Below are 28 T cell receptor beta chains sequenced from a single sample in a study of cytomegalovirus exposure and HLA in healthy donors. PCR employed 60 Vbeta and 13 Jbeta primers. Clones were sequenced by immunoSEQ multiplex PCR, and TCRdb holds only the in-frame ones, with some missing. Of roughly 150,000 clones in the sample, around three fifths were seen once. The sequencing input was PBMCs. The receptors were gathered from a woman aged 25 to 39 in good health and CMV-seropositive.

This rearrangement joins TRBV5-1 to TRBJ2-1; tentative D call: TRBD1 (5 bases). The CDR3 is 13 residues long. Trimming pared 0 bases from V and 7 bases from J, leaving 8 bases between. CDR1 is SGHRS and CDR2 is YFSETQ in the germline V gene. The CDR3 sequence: CASSLGQRNEQFF. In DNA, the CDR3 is TGCGCCAGCAGCTTGGGACAGAGAAATGAGCAGTTCTTC.

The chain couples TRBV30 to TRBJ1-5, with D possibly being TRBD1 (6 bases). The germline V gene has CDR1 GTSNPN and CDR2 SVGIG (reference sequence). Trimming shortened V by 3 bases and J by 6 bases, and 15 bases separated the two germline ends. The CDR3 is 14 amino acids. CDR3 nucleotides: TGTGCCTGGAGACCTGGGTTAGGGGGTCAGCCCCAGCATTTT. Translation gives CAWRPGLGGQPQHF.

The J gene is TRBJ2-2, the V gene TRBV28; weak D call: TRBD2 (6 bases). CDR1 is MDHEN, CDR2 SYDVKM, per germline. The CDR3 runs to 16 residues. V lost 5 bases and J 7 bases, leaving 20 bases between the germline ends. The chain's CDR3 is CASSVQQGGPLGELFF. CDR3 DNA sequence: TGTGCCAGCAGTGTTCAGCAGGGAGGTCCGCTCGGGGAGCTGTTTTTT.

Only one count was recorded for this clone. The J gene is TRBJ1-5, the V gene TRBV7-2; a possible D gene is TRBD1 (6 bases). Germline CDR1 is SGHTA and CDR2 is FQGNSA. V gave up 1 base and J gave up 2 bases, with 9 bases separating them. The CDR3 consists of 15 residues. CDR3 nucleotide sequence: TGTGCCAGCAGCTTAGGCAGGGGAGGCAATCAGCCCCAGCATTTT. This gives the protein CASSLGRGGNQPQHF.

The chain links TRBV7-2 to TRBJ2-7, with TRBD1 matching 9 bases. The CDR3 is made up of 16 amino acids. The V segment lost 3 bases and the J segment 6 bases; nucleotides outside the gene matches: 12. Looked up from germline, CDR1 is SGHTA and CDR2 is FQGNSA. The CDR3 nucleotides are TGTGCCAGCAGCTTGCCCCAGGACAGGGGATCAGGCGAGCAGTACTTC. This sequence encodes CASSLPQDRGSGEQYF.

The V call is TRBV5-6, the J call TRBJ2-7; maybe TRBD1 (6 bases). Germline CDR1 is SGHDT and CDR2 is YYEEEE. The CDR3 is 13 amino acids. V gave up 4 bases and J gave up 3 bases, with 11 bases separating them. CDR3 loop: CASSRQVGYEQYF. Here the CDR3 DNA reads TGTGCCAGCAGCCGACAGGTGGGCTACGAGCAGTACTTC.

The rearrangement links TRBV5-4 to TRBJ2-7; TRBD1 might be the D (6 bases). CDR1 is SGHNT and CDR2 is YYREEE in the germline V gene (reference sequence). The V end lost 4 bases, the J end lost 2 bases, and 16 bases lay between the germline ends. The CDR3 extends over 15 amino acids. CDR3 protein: CASSRTGTRTYEQYF. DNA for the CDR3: TGTGCCAGCAGCCGAACCGGGACACGGACCTACGAGCAGTACTTC. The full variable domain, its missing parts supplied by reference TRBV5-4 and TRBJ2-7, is ETGVTQSPTHLIKTRGQQVTLRCSSQSGHNTVSWYQQALGQGPQFIFQYYREEENGRGNFPPRFSGLQFPNYSSELNVNALELDDSALYLCASSRTGTRTYEQYFGPGTRLTVT.

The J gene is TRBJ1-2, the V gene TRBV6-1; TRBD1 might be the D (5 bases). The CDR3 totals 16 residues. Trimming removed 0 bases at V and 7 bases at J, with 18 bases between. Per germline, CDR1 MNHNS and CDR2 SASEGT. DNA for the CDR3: TGTGCCAGCAGTGAAGCGCGGGGGAAGGAAATTTTTGGCTACACCTTC. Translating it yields CASSEARGKEIFGYTF.

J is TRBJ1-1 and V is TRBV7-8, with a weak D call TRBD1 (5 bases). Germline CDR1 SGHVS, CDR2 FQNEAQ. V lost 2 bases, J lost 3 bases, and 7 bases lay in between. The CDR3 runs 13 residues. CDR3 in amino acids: CASSLTGDTEAFF. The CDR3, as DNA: TGTGCCAGCAGCTTAACGGGGGACACTGAAGCTTTCTTT.

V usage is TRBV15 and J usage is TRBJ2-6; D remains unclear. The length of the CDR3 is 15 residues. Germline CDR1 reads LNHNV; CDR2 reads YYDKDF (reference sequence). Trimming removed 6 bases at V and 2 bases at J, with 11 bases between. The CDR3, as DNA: TGTGCCACCAGTCGGGTAAGGACTGGGGCCAACGTCCTGACTTTC. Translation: CATSRVRTGANVLTF.

DNA of the CDR3: TGTGCCAGCAGACACCCAGGGGCAGATACGCAGTATTTT. Its translation is CASRHPGADTQYF. The chain couples TRBV6-5 to TRBJ2-3, with D possibly matching TRBD1 (6 bases). The germline CDR1 and CDR2 sequences are MNHEY and SVGAGI. V lost 6 bases and J lost 4, with 11 bases in between. The CDR3 is made up of 13 amino acids.

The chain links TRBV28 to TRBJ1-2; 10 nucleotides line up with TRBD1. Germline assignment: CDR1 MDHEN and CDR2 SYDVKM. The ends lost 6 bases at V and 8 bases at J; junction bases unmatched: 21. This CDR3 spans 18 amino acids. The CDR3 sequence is CASSVRDRGLVGARGYTF. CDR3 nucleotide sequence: TGTGCCAGCAGCGTCCGGGACAGGGGCCTCGTTGGGGCGCGGGGCTACACCTTC.

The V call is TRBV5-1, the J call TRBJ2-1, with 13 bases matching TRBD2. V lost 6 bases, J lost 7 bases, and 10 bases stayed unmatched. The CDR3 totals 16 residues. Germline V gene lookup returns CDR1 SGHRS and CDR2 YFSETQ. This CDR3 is CASTGLAGARLNEQFF. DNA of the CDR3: TGCGCCAGCACCGGACTAGCGGGAGCTCGTCTTAATGAGCAGTTCTTC.

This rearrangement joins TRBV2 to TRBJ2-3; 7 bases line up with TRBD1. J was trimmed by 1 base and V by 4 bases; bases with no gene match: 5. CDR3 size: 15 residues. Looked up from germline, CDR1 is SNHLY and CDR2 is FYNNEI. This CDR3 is CASSADRAGTDTQYF. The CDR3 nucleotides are TGTGCCAGCAGTGCCGACAGGGCTGGCACAGATACGCAGTATTTT. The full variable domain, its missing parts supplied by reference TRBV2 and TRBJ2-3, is EPEVTQTPSHQVTQMGQEVILRCVPISNHLYFYWYRQILGQKVEFLVSFYNNEISEKSEIFDDQFSVERPDGSNFTLKIRSTKLEDSAMYFCASSADRAGTDTQYFGPGTRLTVL.

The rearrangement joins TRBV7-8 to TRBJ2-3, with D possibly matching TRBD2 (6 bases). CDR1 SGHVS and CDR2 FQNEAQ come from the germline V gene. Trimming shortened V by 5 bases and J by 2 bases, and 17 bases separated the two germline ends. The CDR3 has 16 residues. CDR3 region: CASSATWILATDTQYF. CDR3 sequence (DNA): TGTGCCAGCAGCGCTACGTGGATACTAGCCACAGATACGCAGTATTTT.

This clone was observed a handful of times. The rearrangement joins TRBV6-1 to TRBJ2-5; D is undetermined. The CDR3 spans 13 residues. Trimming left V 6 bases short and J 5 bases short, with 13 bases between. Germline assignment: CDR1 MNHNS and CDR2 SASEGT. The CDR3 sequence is CASRQLGSETQYF. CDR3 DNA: TGTGCCAGCAGACAGTTGGGTAGTGAGACCCAGTACTTC.

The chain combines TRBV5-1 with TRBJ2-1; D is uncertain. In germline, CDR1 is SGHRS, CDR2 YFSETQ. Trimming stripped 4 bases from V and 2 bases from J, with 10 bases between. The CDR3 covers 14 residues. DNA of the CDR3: TGCGCCAGCAGCCGGAGTGTAGCCTACAATGAGCAGTTCTTC. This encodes CASSRSVAYNEQFF.

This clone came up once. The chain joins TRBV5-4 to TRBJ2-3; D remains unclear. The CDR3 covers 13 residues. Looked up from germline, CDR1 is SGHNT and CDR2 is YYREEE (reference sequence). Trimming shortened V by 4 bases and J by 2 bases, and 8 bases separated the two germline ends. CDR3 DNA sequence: TGTGCCAGCAGCCCGGGTTACACAGATACGCAGTATTTT. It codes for CASSPGYTDTQYF.

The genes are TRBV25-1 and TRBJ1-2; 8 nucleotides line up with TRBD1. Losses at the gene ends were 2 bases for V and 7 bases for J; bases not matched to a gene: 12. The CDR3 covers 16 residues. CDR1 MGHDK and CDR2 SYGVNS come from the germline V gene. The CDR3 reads CASSETYGQGRTGYTF. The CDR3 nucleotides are TGTGCCAGCAGTGAAACCTATGGACAGGGTAGGACTGGCTACACCTTC.

This CDR3 reads CASSLRSGRAWNEQFF. DNA for the CDR3: TGTGCCAGCAGTTTACGGAGCGGGAGGGCCTGGAATGAGCAGTTCTTC. The chain has TRBV27 and TRBJ2-1; TRBD2 agrees at 10 bases. Germline CDR1 MNHEY, CDR2 SMNVEV (reference sequence). After removal of 2 bases from V and 7 bases from J, the junction contained 8 bases not matched to a gene. The CDR3 extends over 16 amino acids.

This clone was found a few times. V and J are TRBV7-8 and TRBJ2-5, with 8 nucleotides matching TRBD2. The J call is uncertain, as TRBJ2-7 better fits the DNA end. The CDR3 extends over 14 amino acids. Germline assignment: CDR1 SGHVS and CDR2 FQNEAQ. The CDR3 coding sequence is TGTGCCAGCAGCTTTGGGACTAGTACCTACGAGCAGTACTTC. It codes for CASSFGTSTYEQYF.

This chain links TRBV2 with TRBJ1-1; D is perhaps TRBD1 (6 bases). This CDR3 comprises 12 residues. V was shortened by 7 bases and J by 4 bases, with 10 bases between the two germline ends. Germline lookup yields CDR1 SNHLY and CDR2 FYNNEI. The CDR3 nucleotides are TGTGCCAGCATACGACAGGTCACTGAAGCTTTCTTT. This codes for CASIRQVTEAFF.

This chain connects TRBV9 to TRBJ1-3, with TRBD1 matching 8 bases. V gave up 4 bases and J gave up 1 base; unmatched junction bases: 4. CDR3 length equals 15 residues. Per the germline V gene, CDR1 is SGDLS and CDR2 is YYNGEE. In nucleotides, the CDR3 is TGTGCCAGCAGCTCAGGGGGCGGTTCTGGAAACACCATATATTTT. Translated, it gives CASSSGGGSGNTIYF. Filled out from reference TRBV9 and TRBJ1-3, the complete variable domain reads DSGVTQTPKHLITATGQRVTLRCSPRSGDLSVYWYQQSLDQGLQFLIQYYNGEERAKGNILERFSAQQFPDLHSELNLSSLELGDSALYFCASSSGGGSGNTIYFGEGSWLTVV.

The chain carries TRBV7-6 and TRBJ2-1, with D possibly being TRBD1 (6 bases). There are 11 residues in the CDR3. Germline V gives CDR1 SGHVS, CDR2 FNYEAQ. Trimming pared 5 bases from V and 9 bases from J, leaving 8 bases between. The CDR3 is CASSQQGEQFF. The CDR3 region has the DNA TGTGCCAGCAGCCAACAGGGTGAGCAGTTCTTC.

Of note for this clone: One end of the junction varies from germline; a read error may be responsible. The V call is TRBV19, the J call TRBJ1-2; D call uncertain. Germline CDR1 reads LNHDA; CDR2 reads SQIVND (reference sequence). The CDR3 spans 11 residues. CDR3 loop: CASSIAQRTSF. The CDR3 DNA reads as TGTGCCAGTAGTATAGCGCAGCGAACATCGTTC. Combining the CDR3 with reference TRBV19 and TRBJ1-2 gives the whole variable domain DGGITQSPKYLFRKEGQNVTLSCEQNLNHDAMYWYRQDPGQGLRLIYYSQIVNDFQKGDIAEGYSVSREKKESFPLTVTSAQKNPTAFYLCASSIAQRTSFGSGTRLTVV.

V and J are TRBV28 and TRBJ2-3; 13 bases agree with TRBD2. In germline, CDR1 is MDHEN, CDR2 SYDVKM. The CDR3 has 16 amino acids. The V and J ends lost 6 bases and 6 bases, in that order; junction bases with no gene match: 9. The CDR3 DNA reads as TGTGCCAGCAGATCCACTAGCGGGGGGGTGCAGGATACGCAGTATTTT. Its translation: CASRSTSGGVQDTQYF.

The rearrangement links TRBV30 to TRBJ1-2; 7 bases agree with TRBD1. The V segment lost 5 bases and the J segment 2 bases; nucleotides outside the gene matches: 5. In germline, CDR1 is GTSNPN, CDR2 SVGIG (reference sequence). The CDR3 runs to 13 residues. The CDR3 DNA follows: TGTGCCTGGGGGACAGAGAGAAACTATGGCTACACCTTC. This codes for CAWGTERNYGYTF.

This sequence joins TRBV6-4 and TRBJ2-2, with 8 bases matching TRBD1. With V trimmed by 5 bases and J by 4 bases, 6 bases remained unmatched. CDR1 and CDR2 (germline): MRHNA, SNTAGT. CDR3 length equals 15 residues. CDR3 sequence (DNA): TGTGCCAGCAGTACCACAGGGGGAGGCACCGGGGAGCTGTTTTTT. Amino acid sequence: CASSTTGGGTGELFF.